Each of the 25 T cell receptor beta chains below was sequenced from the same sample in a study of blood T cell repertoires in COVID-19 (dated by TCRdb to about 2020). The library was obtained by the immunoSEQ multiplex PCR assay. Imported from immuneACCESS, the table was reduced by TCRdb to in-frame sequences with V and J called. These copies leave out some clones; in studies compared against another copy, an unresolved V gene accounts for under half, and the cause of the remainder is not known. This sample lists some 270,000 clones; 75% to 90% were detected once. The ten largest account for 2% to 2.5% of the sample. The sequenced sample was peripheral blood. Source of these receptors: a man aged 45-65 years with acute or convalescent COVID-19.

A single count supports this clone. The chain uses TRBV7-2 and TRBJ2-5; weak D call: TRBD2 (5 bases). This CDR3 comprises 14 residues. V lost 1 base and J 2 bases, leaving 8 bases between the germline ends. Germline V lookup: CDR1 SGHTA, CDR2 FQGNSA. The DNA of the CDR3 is TGTGCCAGCAGCTTAGAACGGGGTCAAGAGACCCAGTACTTC. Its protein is CASSLERGQETQYF.

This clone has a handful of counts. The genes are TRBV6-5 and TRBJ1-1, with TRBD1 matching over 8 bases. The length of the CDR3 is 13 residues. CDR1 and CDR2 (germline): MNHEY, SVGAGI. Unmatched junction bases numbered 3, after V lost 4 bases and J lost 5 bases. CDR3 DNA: TGTGCCAGCAGTTTCAACAGGGGGACTGAAGCTTTCTTT. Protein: CASSFNRGTEAFF.

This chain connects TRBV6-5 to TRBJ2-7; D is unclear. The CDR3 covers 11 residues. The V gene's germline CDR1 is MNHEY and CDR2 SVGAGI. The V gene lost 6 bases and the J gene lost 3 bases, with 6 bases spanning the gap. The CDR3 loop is CASSYLYEQYF. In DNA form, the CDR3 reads TGTGCCAGCAGCTACCTCTACGAGCAGTACTTC.

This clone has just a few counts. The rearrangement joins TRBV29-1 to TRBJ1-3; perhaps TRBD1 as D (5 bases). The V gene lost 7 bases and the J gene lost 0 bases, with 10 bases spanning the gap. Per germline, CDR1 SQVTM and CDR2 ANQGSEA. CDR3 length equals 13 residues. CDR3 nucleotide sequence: TGCAGCGCCGCGGACACCTCTGGAAACACCATATATTTT. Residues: CSAADTSGNTIYF.

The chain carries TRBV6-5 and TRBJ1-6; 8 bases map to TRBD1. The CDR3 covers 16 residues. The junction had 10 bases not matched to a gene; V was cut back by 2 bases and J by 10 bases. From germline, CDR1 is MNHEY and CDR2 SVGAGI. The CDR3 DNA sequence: TGTGCCAGCAGTTACGTACAGGGGGGTGGATGGTCACCCCTCCACTTT. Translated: CASSYVQGGGWSPLHF.

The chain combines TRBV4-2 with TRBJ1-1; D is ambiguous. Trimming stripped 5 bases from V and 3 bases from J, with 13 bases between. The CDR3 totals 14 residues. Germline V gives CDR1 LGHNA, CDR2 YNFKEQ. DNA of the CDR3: TGTGCCAGCAGCTCGGGGAGGGCGGACACTGAAGCTTTCTTT. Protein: CASSSGRADTEAFF.

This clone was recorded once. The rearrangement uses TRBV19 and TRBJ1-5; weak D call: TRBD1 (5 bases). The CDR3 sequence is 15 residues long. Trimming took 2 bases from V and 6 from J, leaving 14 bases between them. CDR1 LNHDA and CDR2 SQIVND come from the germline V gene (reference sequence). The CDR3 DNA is TGTGCCAGTAGTATACAAGGGAGGGGAGGTCAGCCCCAGCATTTT. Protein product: CASSIQGRGGQPQHF. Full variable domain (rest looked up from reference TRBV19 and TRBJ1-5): DGGITQSPKYLFRKEGQNVTLSCEQNLNHDAMYWYRQDPGQGLRLIYYSQIVNDFQKGDIAEGYSVSREKKESFPLTVTSAQKNPTAFYLCASSIQGRGGQPQHFGDGTRLSIL.

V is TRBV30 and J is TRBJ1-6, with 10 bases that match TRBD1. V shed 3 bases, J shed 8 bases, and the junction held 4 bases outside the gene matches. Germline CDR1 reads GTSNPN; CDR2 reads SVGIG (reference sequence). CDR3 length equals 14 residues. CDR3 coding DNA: TGTGCCTGGAGACTGGGGACAGGGGATTCACCCCTCCACTTT. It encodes CAWRLGTGDSPLHF. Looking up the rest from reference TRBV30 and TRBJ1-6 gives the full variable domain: SQTIHQWPATLVQPVGSPLSLECTVEGTSNPNLYWYRQAAGRGLQLLFYSVGIGQISSEVPQNLSASRPQDRQFILSSKKLLLSDSGFYLCAWRLGTGDSPLHFGNGTRLTVT.

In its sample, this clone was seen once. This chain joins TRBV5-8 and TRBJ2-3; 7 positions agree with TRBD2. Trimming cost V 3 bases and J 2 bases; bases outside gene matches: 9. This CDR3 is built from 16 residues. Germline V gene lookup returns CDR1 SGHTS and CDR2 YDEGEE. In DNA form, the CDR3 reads TGTGCCAGCAGCTCCACGGGGGGACCTATCACAGATACGCAGTATTTT. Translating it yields CASSSTGGPITDTQYF.

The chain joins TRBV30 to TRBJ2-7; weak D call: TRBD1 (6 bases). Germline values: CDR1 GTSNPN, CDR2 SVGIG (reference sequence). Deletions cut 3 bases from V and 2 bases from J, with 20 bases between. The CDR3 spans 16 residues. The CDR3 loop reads CAWSAYPRDIPYEQYF. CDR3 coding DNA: TGTGCCTGGAGCGCCTACCCCCGGGACATTCCCTACGAGCAGTACTTC. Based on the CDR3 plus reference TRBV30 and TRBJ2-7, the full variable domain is SQTIHQWPATLVQPVGSPLSLECTVEGTSNPNLYWYRQAAGRGLQLLFYSVGIGQISSEVPQNLSASRPQDRQFILSSKKLLLSDSGFYLCAWSAYPRDIPYEQYFGPGTRLTVT.

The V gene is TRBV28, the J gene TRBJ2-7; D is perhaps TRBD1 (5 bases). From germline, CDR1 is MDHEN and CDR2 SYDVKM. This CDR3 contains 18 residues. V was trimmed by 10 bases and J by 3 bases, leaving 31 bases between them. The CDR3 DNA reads TGTGCCACCAGGCCCCCCTGGGGATCACAGGAAGCAGGCTACGAGCAGTACTTC. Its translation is CATRPPWGSQEAGYEQYF.

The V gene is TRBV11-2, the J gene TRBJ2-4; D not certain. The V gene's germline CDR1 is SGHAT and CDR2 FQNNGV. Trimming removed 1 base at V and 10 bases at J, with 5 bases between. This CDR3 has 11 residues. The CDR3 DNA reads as TGTGCCAGCAGCTTAGGTCCTATTCAGTACTTC. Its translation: CASSLGPIQYF.

CDR3 in DNA: TGTGCCAGCAGTGAGGGGGGGATAAGCAATCAGCCCCAGCATTTT. Encoded protein: CASSEGGISNQPQHF. The chain combines TRBV2 with TRBJ1-5; D may be TRBD1 (5 bases). The CDR3 contains 15 residues. The germline V gene has CDR1 SNHLY and CDR2 FYNNEI. V lost 3 bases and J 1 base, leaving 10 bases between the germline ends.

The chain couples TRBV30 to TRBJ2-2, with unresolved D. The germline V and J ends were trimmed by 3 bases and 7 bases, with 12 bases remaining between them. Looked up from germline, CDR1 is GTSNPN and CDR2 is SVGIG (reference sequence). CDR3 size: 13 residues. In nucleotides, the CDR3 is TGTGCCTGGAGGAGAGTAGTTATCGGGGAGCTGTTTTTT. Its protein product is CAWRRVVIGELFF.

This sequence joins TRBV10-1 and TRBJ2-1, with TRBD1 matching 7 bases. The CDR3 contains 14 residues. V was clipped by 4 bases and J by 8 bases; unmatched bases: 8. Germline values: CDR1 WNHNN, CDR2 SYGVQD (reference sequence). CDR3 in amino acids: CASSADRPRDEQFF. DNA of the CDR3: TGCGCCAGCAGTGCGGACAGGCCTAGGGATGAGCAGTTCTTC.

The CDR3 nucleotides read TGTGCCAGCAGCGTAGAGACAGGGGCGCTCCAAGAGACCCAGTACTTC. It translates to CASSVETGALQETQYF. The V call is TRBV9, the J call TRBJ2-5; 8 bases align to TRBD1. Per the germline V gene, CDR1 is SGDLS and CDR2 is YYNGEE. With V trimmed by 0 bases and J by 1 base, 5 bases remained unmatched. The CDR3 is 16 amino acids.

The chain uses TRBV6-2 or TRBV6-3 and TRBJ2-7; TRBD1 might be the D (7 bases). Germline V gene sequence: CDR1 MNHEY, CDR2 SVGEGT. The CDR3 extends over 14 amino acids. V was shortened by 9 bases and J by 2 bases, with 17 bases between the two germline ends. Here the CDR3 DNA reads TGTGCCAGTAGCGGAACAGGGGCTACCTACGAGCAGTACTTC. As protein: CASSGTGATYEQYF.

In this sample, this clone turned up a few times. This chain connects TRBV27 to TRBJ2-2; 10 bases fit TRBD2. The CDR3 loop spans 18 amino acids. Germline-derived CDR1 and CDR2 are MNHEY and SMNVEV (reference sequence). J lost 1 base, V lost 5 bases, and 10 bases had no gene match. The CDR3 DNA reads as TGTGCCAGCAGTCCACGCCGCCCTAGCGGGGGGAACACCGGGGAGCTGTTTTTT. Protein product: CASSPRRPSGGNTGELFF.

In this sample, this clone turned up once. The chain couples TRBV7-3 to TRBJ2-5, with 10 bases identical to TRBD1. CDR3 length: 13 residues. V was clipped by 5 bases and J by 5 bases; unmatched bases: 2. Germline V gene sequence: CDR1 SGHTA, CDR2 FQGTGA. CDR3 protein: CASSQGQGETQYF. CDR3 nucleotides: TGTGCCAGCAGCCAGGGACAGGGGGAGACCCAGTACTTC.

CDR3 coding DNA: TGCGCCAGCAGCGAGACAGGGGGCGCAGATAGCTACACCTTC. Translated: CASSETGGADSYTF. The rearrangement joins TRBV5-1 to TRBJ1-2; TRBD1 matches at 10 bases. The CDR3 covers 14 residues. The germline V gene encodes CDR1 SGHRS and CDR2 YFSETQ. With 4 bases clipped from V and 9 bases from J, the junction kept 9 bases outside the gene matches.

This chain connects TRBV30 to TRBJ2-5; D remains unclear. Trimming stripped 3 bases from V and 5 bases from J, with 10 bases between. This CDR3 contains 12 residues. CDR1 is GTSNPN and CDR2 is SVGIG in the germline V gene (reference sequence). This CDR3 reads CAWREFWETQYF. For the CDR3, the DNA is TGTGCCTGGAGGGAGTTTTGGGAGACCCAGTACTTC.

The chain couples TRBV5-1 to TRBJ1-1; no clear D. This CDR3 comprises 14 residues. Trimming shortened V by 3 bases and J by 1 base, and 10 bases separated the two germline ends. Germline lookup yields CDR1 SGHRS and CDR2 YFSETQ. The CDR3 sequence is CASSYTTPNTEAFF. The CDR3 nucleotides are TGCGCCAGCAGCTACACCACACCGAACACTGAAGCTTTCTTT.

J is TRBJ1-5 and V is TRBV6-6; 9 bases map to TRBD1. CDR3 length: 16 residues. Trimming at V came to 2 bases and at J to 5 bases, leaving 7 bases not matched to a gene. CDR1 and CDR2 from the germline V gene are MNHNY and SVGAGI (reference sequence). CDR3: CASSYHRGRADQPQHF. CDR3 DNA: TGTGCCAGCAGTTACCACAGGGGGCGGGCAGATCAGCCCCAGCATTTT.

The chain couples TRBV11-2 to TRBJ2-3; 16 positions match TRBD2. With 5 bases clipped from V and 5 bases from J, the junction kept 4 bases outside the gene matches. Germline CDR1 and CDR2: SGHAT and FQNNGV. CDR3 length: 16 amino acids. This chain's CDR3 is CASSTGLAGGQDTQYF. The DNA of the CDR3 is TGTGCCAGCAGCACGGGACTAGCGGGGGGGCAAGATACGCAGTATTTT. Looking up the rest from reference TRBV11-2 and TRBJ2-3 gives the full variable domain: EAGVAQSPRYKIIEKRQSVAFWCNPISGHATLYWYQQILGQGPKLLIQFQNNGVVDDSQLPKDRFSAERLKGVDSTLKIQPAKLEDSAVYLCASSTGLAGGQDTQYFGPGTRLTVL.

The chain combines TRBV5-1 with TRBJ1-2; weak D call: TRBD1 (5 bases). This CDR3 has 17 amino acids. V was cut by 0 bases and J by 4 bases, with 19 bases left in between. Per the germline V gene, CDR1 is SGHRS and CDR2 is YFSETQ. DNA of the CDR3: TGCGCCAGCAGCTTGGACGCAGGGATCCCCCTATCCTATGGCTACACCTTC. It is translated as CASSLDAGIPLSYGYTF.